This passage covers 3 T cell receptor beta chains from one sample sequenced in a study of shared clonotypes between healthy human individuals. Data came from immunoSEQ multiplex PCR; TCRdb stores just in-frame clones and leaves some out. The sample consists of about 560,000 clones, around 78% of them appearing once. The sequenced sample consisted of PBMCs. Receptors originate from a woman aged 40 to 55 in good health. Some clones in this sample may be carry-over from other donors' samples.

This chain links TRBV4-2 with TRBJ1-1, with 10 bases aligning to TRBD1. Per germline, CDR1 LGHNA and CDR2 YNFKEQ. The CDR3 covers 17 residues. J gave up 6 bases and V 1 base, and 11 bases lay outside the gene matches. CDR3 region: CASSQGLGQGDWPEAFF. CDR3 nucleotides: TGTGCCAGCAGCCAAGGCCTCGGACAGGGGGATTGGCCTGAAGCTTTCTTT.

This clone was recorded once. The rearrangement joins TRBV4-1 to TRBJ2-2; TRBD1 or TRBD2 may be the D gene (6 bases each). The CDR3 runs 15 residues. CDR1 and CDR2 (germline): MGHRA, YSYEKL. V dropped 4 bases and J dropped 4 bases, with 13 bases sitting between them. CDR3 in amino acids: CASSRTVEGTGELFF. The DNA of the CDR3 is TGCGCCAGCAGCCGGACAGTGGAGGGCACCGGGGAGCTGTTTTTT.

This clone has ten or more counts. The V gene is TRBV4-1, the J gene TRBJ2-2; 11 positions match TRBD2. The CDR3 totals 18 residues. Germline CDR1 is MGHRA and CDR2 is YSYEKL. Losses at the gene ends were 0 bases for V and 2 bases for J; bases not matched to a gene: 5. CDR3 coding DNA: TGCGCCAGCAGCCAAGAGGCGGGACTAGCGGACAACACCGGGGAGCTGTTTTTT. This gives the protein CASSQEAGLADNTGELFF.